A single sample is the source of the 30 T cell receptor beta chains below, sequenced in a study of cytomegalovirus exposure and HLA in healthy donors. 13 Jbeta primers and 60 Vbeta primers were used for the PCR. Profiling relied on immunoSEQ multiplex PCR, and the TCRdb table lists in-frame clones only, not all of them. The data contain 200,000 or so clones, 84% of them singletons. Sample: PBMCs. The source is a boy between 5 and 17 years old in good health and CMV-seronegative.

The V and J genes are TRBV6-4 and TRBJ1-5, with 9 bases matching TRBD1. CDR1 is MRHNA, CDR2 SNTAGT, per germline. Trimming removed 3 bases from V and 6 bases from J; junction bases left unmatched: 3. The CDR3 spans 14 residues. In nucleotides, the CDR3 is TGTGCCAGCAGTGAAGGGACAGGGTCTCAGCCCCAGCATTTT. Encoded protein: CASSEGTGSQPQHF.

This chain connects TRBV19 to TRBJ1-6; 8 positions agree with TRBD1. Germline values: CDR1 LNHDA, CDR2 SQIVND (reference sequence). Trimming removed 3 bases from V and 5 bases from J; junction bases left unmatched: 6. The CDR3 extends over 16 amino acids. The CDR3 region is CASSIPGTGNNSPLHF. The DNA of the CDR3 is TGTGCCAGTAGTATTCCCGGGACAGGAAATAATTCACCCCTCCACTTT.

This clone appeared once. The chain couples TRBV28 to TRBJ1-6; D gene uncertain. The CDR3 is 14 amino acids. CDR1 is MDHEN, CDR2 SYDVKM, per germline. V was cut by 5 bases and J by 2 bases, with 7 bases left in between. DNA of the CDR3: TGTGCCAGCAGTGGCGGGCCCTATAATTCACCCCTCCACTTT. Amino acid sequence: CASSGGPYNSPLHF.

The V gene is TRBV6-1, the J gene TRBJ1-2; no definite D call. The germline CDR1 and CDR2 sequences are MNHNS and SASEGT. Trimming cost V 7 bases and J 14 bases, with 17 bases left between them. The CDR3 has 11 amino acids. The CDR3: CASNSSPSRTF. The CDR3 bases are TGTGCCAGCAATTCGTCGCCCTCTCGGACCTTC.

This sequence joins TRBV6-5 and TRBJ2-3; 8 bases agree with TRBD1. Trimming removed 6 bases from V and 4 bases from J; junction bases left unmatched: 3. The CDR3 is 13 amino acids. Germline V CDR1 and CDR2: MNHEY, SVGAGI. CDR3 protein: CASRETGADTQYF. The CDR3 nucleotides are TGTGCCAGCAGAGAGACAGGGGCAGATACGCAGTATTTT.

A note on this clone: At one of its ends the junction is not consistent with the germline gene, which may arise from a read error. The gene calls are TRBV4-3 and TRBJ2-1, with 9 bases aligning to TRBD2. This CDR3 is 15 amino acids long. Germline V CDR1 and CDR2: LGHNA, YSLEER. The CDR3 bases are TGCGCCAGCAGTCAAGCGGGGGGCTCGAACAATGAGCAGTTCTTC. This translates into CASSQAGGSNNEQFF.

The CDR3 is CASGRVTAVNEKLFF. CDR3 DNA sequence: TGTGCCAGCGGTCGGGTGACCGCAGTTAATGAAAAACTGTTTTTT. J is TRBJ1-4 and V is TRBV2; D ambiguous. The germline V gene has CDR1 SNHLY and CDR2 FYNNEI. The CDR3 spans 15 residues. V was pared by 8 bases and J by 4 bases, with 17 bases between.

The chain recombines TRBV4-1 with TRBJ1-1, with 7 bases aligning to TRBD1. Germline loops: CDR1 MGHRA, CDR2 YSYEKL. The CDR3 has 14 residues. The V and J ends lost 0 bases and 6 bases, in that order; junction bases with no gene match: 4. The DNA for the CDR3 is TGCGCCAGCAGCCAAGATGCGGACAGGCCTGAAGCTTTCTTT. It encodes CASSQDADRPEAFF.

The chain combines TRBV4-2 with TRBJ2-4, with 14 bases aligning to TRBD2. Germline V gives CDR1 LGHNA, CDR2 YNFKEQ. The V and J ends lost 1 base and 8 bases, in that order; junction bases with no gene match: 7. The CDR3 has 17 amino acids. The CDR3 loop reads CASSQVVTSGRVDIQYF. The CDR3 DNA sequence: TGTGCCAGCAGCCAAGTTGTGACTAGCGGGAGGGTGGACATTCAGTACTTC.

This chain joins TRBV5-4 and TRBJ1-2; 9 bases align to TRBD1. This CDR3 has 15 residues. Germline trimming cut 1 base from V and 4 bases from J; bases unmatched to any gene: 5. Germline CDR1 is SGHNT and CDR2 is YYREEE (reference sequence). The DNA of the CDR3 is TGTGCCAGCAGCTTGCCGGGACAGGGTACCTATGGCTACACCTTC. Translation gives CASSLPGQGTYGYTF.

This chain uses TRBV9 with TRBJ2-7; 9 bases map to TRBD2. The germline V gene has CDR1 SGDLS and CDR2 YYNGEE. Unmatched junction bases numbered 8, after V lost 4 bases and J lost 3 bases. This CDR3 spans 15 amino acids. The CDR3 DNA sequence: TGTGCCAGCAGCCCTAATAGCGGGAGCCGCTACGAGCAGTACTTC. Translation gives CASSPNSGSRYEQYF.

This clone was seen just once. The chain uses TRBV5-1 and TRBJ2-7; 7 bases align to TRBD1. Germline V gene lookup returns CDR1 SGHRS and CDR2 YFSETQ. After removal of 0 bases from V and 0 bases from J, the junction contained 3 bases not matched to a gene. The CDR3 extends over 15 amino acids. CDR3 sequence: CASSLDRDSSYEQYF. For the CDR3, the DNA is TGCGCCAGCAGCTTGGACCGGGACAGCTCCTACGAGCAGTACTTC.

This clone was seen more than once but under ten times. The chain is built from TRBV12-5 and TRBJ1-1; D might be TRBD1 (5 bases). The CDR3 loop spans 11 amino acids. V gave up 3 bases and J gave up 10 bases, with 9 bases separating them. The germline gives CDR1 LGHNT, CDR2 FRNRAP. CDR3 amino acids: CASGFDSGAFF. The DNA for the CDR3 is TGTGCTAGTGGTTTCGACAGTGGAGCTTTCTTT.

V gene TRBV7-9 combines with J gene TRBJ1-6; 7 nucleotides agree with TRBD1. Germline trimming cut 1 base from V and 8 bases from J; bases unmatched to any gene: 5. Germline lookup yields CDR1 SEHNR and CDR2 FQNEAQ (reference sequence). The CDR3 spans 15 residues. The CDR3 region is CASSLEQGMDSPLHF. CDR3 bases: TGTGCCAGCAGCTTAGAACAGGGGATGGATTCACCCCTCCACTTT.

This clone was observed once. The V call is TRBV5-1, the J call TRBJ2-5, with 7 nucleotides matching TRBD1. The last part of the DNA fits TRBJ2-7 better; the J call may be wrong. Per germline, CDR1 SGHRS and CDR2 YFSETQ. The CDR3 contains 15 residues. The DNA for the CDR3 is TGCGCCAGCAGCCAGCCGGGACAGACCAACTACGAGCAGTACTTC. Its protein is CASSQPGQTNYEQYF.

This chain connects TRBV2 to TRBJ1-5; 10 positions agree with TRBD1. Trimming cost V 5 bases and J 8 bases; bases outside gene matches: 18. From germline, CDR1 is SNHLY and CDR2 FYNNEI. The CDR3 is made up of 18 amino acids. CDR3 in amino acids: CASSNLKDRGYLREPQHF. CDR3 coding DNA: TGTGCCAGCAGTAACCTAAAGGACAGGGGGTACCTCAGAGAGCCCCAGCATTTT.

The V call is TRBV9, the J call TRBJ2-5, with D maybe TRBD2 (6 bases). This CDR3 is 15 amino acids long. In germline, CDR1 is SGDLS, CDR2 YYNGEE. Trimming shortened V by 0 bases and J by 6 bases, and 15 bases separated the two germline ends. CDR3: CASSVGGRGRKTQYF. The CDR3 bases are TGTGCCAGCAGCGTAGGAGGGCGGGGCCGAAAGACCCAGTACTTC.

V gene TRBV5-5 combines with J gene TRBJ1-1; D may be TRBD1 (6 bases). This CDR3 contains 14 residues. Trimming left V 4 bases short and J 1 base short, with 11 bases between. The germline gives CDR1 SGHKS, CDR2 YYEKEE (reference sequence). Written as DNA, the CDR3 is TGTGCCAGCAGCCCAACAGGGTGGAACACTGAAGCTTTCTTT. This translates into CASSPTGWNTEAFF. The full variable domain, rest sourced from reference TRBV5-5 and TRBJ1-1, is DAGVTQSPTHLIKTRGQQVTLRCSPISGHKSVSWYQQVLGQGPQFIFQYYEKEERGRGNFPDRFSARQFPNYSSELNVNALLLGDSALYLCASSPTGWNTEAFFGQGTRLTVV.

The chain recombines TRBV7-2 with TRBJ2-7, with 11 bases fitting TRBD2. With 5 bases clipped from V and 6 bases from J, the junction kept 9 bases outside the gene matches. Germline V gene data show CDR1 as SGHTA and CDR2 as FQGNSA. The CDR3 consists of 15 residues. The CDR3: CASSHRPGLAAEQYF. The CDR3 nucleotides are TGTGCCAGCAGCCACCGCCCGGGACTAGCGGCCGAGCAGTACTTC. Complete variable domain (other parts from reference TRBV7-2 and TRBJ2-7): GAGVSQSPSNKVTEKGKDVELRCDPISGHTALYWYRQSLGQGLEFLIYFQGNSAPDKSGLPSDRFSAERTGGSVSTLTIQRTQQEDSAVYLCASSHRPGLAAEQYFGPGTRLTVT.

The chain links TRBV4-3 to TRBJ1-1, with TRBD1 identical over 7 bases. The CDR3 sequence is 15 residues long. J was trimmed by 4 bases and V by 3 bases; bases with no gene match: 8. Per the germline V gene, CDR1 is LGHNA and CDR2 is YSLEER. The CDR3 sequence: CASSQRQGDATEAFF. CDR3 DNA sequence: TGCGCCAGCAGCCAGAGGCAGGGGGATGCCACTGAAGCTTTCTTT.

The chain has TRBV28 and TRBJ2-7; D possibly corresponds to TRBD1 (6 bases). The CDR3 runs 12 residues. The ends were cut back, 5 bases at V and 6 bases at J, with 11 bases in the middle. CDR1 and CDR2 from the germline V gene are MDHEN and SYDVKM. CDR3 coding DNA: TGTGCCAGCAGTGTACAGGGTTTCGAGCAGTACTTC. Protein sequence: CASSVQGFEQYF. The full variable domain, rest sourced from reference TRBV28 and TRBJ2-7, is DVKVTQSSRYLVKRTGEKVFLECVQDMDHENMFWYRQDPGLGLRLIYFSYDVKMKEKGDIPEGYSVSREKKERFSLILESASTNQTSMYLCASSVQGFEQYFGPGTRLTVT.

DNA of the CDR3: TGTGCCAGCAGTTTCTCGGGACAGGGCGGAGGGGAGCTGTTTTTT. Its translation: CASSFSGQGGGELFF. The chain recombines TRBV28 with TRBJ2-2; TRBD1 agrees at 9 bases. The ends lost 3 bases at V and 8 bases at J; junction bases unmatched: 7. CDR1 is MDHEN, CDR2 SYDVKM, per germline. This CDR3 is built from 15 residues.

This clone was seen once. The V gene is TRBV5-1, the J gene TRBJ2-3, with a possible D match to TRBD2 (5 bases). V dropped 3 bases and J dropped 0 bases, with 11 bases sitting between them. Germline V gene data show CDR1 as SGHRS and CDR2 as YFSETQ. This CDR3 spans 15 amino acids. The CDR3 loop reads CASSSALASTDTQYF. As DNA, the CDR3 is TGCGCCAGCAGCTCGGCCCTAGCTAGCACAGATACGCAGTATTTT.

This clone was counted once. This chain joins TRBV6-6 and TRBJ2-1; 12 positions match TRBD2. V lost 6 bases, J lost 3 bases, and 3 bases stayed unmatched. In germline, CDR1 is MNHNY, CDR2 SVGAGI (reference sequence). The CDR3 loop spans 15 amino acids. The CDR3 here is CASRRLAGDYNEQFF. Here the CDR3 DNA reads TGTGCCAGCAGGCGACTAGCGGGAGACTACAATGAGCAGTTCTTC.

This sequence joins TRBV5-4 and TRBJ1-2; D not certain. The CDR3 spans 14 residues. Germline values: CDR1 SGHNT, CDR2 YYREEE (reference sequence). Trimming stripped 1 base from V and 5 bases from J, with 12 bases between. CDR3 nucleotide sequence: TGTGCCAGCAGCTTGACCGGCAGCGGTTATGGCTACACCTTC. Its protein is CASSLTGSGYGYTF.

This chain joins TRBV9 and TRBJ2-2, with 10 nucleotides matching TRBD2. CDR3 length: 18 residues. Germline CDR1 is SGDLS and CDR2 is YYNGEE. V dropped 3 bases and J dropped 3; count of bases not matched to a gene: 11. The CDR3 protein is CASSASPTLAGYTGELFF. For the CDR3, the DNA is TGTGCCAGCAGCGCGAGCCCAACACTAGCGGGGTACACCGGGGAGCTGTTTTTT.

The chain recombines TRBV30 with TRBJ2-1, with D perhaps TRBD1 (5 bases). The CDR3 is made up of 13 amino acids. Germline CDR1 and CDR2: GTSNPN and SVGIG (reference sequence). Trimming cost V 0 bases and J 4 bases, with 7 bases left between them. CDR3 in DNA: TGTGCCTGGAGTGTAGCAGGGTACAATGAGCAGTTCTTC. Its translation is CAWSVAGYNEQFF.

The genes are TRBV5-1 and TRBJ2-1, with D hard to call. Germline values: CDR1 SGHRS, CDR2 YFSETQ. This CDR3 has 14 residues. V was trimmed by 7 bases and J by 0 bases, leaving 11 bases between them. CDR3 amino acids: CASRIESSYNEQFF. CDR3 coding DNA: TGCGCCAGCCGAATCGAGAGCTCCTACAATGAGCAGTTCTTC.

The chain joins TRBV5-6 to TRBJ1-2, with a possible D match to TRBD1 (5 bases). Looked up from germline, CDR1 is SGHDT and CDR2 is YYEEEE. The CDR3 extends over 14 amino acids. The V end lost 6 bases, the J end lost 3 bases, and 15 bases lay between the germline ends. CDR3 residues: CASTPRGVDYGYTF. CDR3 DNA sequence: TGTGCCAGCACCCCCCGGGGGGTTGACTATGGCTACACCTTC.

This clone has only one observation. As DNA, the CDR3 is TGTGCTAGTGGTCCCGGACAGGGGTACCACGAGCAGTACTTC. Its protein product is CASGPGQGYHEQYF. The chain recombines TRBV12-5 with TRBJ2-7, with 9 bases that match TRBD1. CDR3 length: 14 residues. CDR1 and CDR2 (germline): LGHNT, FRNRAP. The ends lost 5 bases at V and 5 bases at J; junction bases unmatched: 7.